This is a list of T cell receptor beta chains from one sample in a study of T cell responses to AZD1222 COVID-19 vaccine. The repertoire was sequenced with immunoSEQ multiplex PCR; TCRdb's copy has only in-frame clones and lacks some. Of under 120,000 clones in the sample, 80% to 95% are singletons; the top ten hold about 1.2%. Sequences were derived from peripheral blood, sampled on day 0 of AZD1222 vaccination. These receptors all stem from an adult in good health. The CDR3 runs from the conserved cysteine through the conserved F or W. The order of the fields is J gene, clone size, D gene, V gene, CDR3 DNA, CDR3 protein. The D gene is left open where the match is weak. Some rows have no size entry. The others give once, few or many, or a class for an expanded clone.

TRBJ1-3	.	.	TRBV11-2	TGTGCCAGCAGCGTACAGGGTAACTCTGGAAACACCATATATTTT	CASSVQGNSGNTIYF
TRBJ1-1	.	.	TRBV6-6	TGTGCCAGCAGTTACTCGACAGGGAACACTGAAGCTTTCTTT	CASSYSTGNTEAFF
TRBJ1-1	.	.	TRBV4-3	TGCGCCAGCAGCCAAGCAACCAGGATGGTTACTGAAGCTTTCTTT	CASSQATRMVTEAFF
TRBJ1-4	.	.	TRBV6-1	TGTGCCAGCAGTGAATTAGGGGTCCTCAATGAAAAACTGTTTTTT	CASSELGVLNEKLFF
TRBJ1-4	.	.	TRBV15	TGTGCCACCAGCAGGGGGAGCAGGACGGAAAAACTGTTTTTT	CATSRGSRTEKLFF
TRBJ2-3	.	TRBD1	TRBV20-1	TGCAGTGCTAACAGGGGGGATACGCAGTATTTT	CSANRGDTQYF
TRBJ1-2	.	.	TRBV12-3/TRBV12-4	TGTGCCAGCAGTTTAGGTGGCGGCTACACCTTC	CASSLGGGYTF
TRBJ2-1	.	.	TRBV9	TGTGCCAGCAGCCCCAGGAGGGCCCCCAATGAGCAGTTCTTC	CASSPRRAPNEQFF
TRBJ2-1	.	TRBD2	TRBV5-4	TGTGCCAGCAGCCCCGGACTAGCGGGAAATGCTGAGCAGTTCTTC	CASSPGLAGNAEQFF
TRBJ1-1	.	.	TRBV29-1	TGCAGCGTTGCAGGGCAGAACACTGAAGCTTTCTTT	CSVAGQNTEAFF
TRBJ2-1	once	TRBD2	TRBV6-5	TGTGCCAGCAGTTACAGGACTAGCGGGGGGGCCCATGAGCAGTTCTTC	CASSYRTSGGAHEQFF
TRBJ1-2	once	.	TRBV4-2	TGTGCCAGCAGCCAAGATGAAGGGGCAAGGGTTGGCTACACCTTC	CASSQDEGARVGYTF
TRBJ1-5	.	.	TRBV7-2	TGTGCCAGCAGCTTAGCAATGGCGGGAGGCCAGCCCCAGCATTTT	CASSLAMAGGQPQHF
TRBJ1-1	.	.	TRBV9	TGTGCCAGCAGCGTAGGAGTAGGGGTAACTGAAGCTTTCTTT	CASSVGVGVTEAFF
TRBJ2-5	.	.	TRBV3-1/TRBV3-2	TGTGCCAGCAGCCATCTCCTACAAGAGACCCAGTACTTC	CASSHLLQETQYF
TRBJ1-2	.	.	TRBV7-2	TGTGCCAGCAGCTTAGGTTGGGGCAGGGGCTACACCTTC	CASSLGWGRGYTF
TRBJ1-2	.	.	TRBV19	TGTGCCAGTAGCTCATTTAGCGAGGGGGGCTACACCTTC	CASSSFSEGGYTF
TRBJ1-1	.	.	TRBV3-1/TRBV3-2	TGTGCCAGCAGCCTAATAAGGAACACTGAAGCTTTCTTT	CASSLIRNTEAFF
TRBJ1-1	.	.	TRBV7-8	TGTGCCAGCAGCTTAGTGGTGGGCTTGAACACTGAAGCTTTCTTT	CASSLVVGLNTEAFF
TRBJ2-1	.	.	TRBV24-1	TGTGCCACCAGTGACTCGGGACGAAGTGAGCAGTTCTTC	CATSDSGRSEQFF
TRBJ1-6	.	.	TRBV7-9	TGTGCCAGCAGCACGGGGCCAGAAACATTCAATTCACCCCTCCACTTT	CASSTGPETFNSPLHF
TRBJ1-1	.	.	TRBV19	TGTGCCAGTAGGGACGGACACACTGAAGCTTTCTTT	CASRDGHTEAFF
TRBJ2-1	.	.	TRBV27	TGTGCCAGCAGTTTGGACAGCGGGGACAATGAGCAGTTCTTC	CASSLDSGDNEQFF
TRBJ2-1	.	.	TRBV30	TGTGCCTGGAGTCCGTCCGCCTACAATGAGCAGTTCTTC	CAWSPSAYNEQFF
TRBJ1-2	.	.	TRBV10-3	TGTGCCATCGGCTGGGACGGGGACTATGGCTACACCTTC	CAIGWDGDYGYTF
TRBJ2-1	.	TRBD2	TRBV5-5	TGTGCCAGCAGCAACGACTTATCGCGGGGGGATTTATACAATGAGCAGTTCTTC	CASSNDLSRGDLYNEQFF
TRBJ2-2	.	TRBD2	TRBV30	TGTGCCTGGGAAGGGACTAGCGGGAGTAGGAGCGGGGAGCTGTTTTTT	CAWEGTSGSRSGELFF
TRBJ1-1	.	TRBD1	TRBV18	TGTGCCAGCTCACCGGTGGAAGGGACAGGGTTTTGGAGATCGACAGTGACCAAAGCTTTCTTT	CASSPVEGTGFWRSTVTKAFF
TRBJ1-2	.	.	TRBV7-2	TGTGCCAGCAGCTTAAAACAGGTGGATGGCTACACCTTC	CASSLKQVDGYTF
TRBJ2-1	.	.	TRBV7-9	TGTGCCAGCAGCTCCGGTGAGCAGTTCTTC	CASSSGEQFF
TRBJ2-7	.	.	TRBV7-2	TGTGCCAGCAGCCTATATACCGGGATACCCTACGAGCAGTACTTC	CASSLYTGIPYEQYF
TRBJ1-5	.	TRBD1	TRBV28	TGTGCCAGCACCCTGACAGGGCATGATCAGCCCCAGCATTTT	CASTLTGHDQPQHF
TRBJ2-5	.	.	TRBV7-2	TGTGCCAGCAGCCAGCCGAACGGTCAGCAGACCCAGTACTTC	CASSQPNGQQTQYF
TRBJ1-5	.	.	TRBV19	TGTGCCAGTAGTATAGGGGCAATCACAAATCAGCCCCAGCATTTT	CASSIGAITNQPQHF
TRBJ2-7	.	.	TRBV18	TGTGCCAGCTCACCAGTGACGGCCTTCTACGAGCAGTACTTC	CASSPVTAFYEQYF
TRBJ1-1	.	.	TRBV7-9	TGTGCCAGCAGCTCCTCGACAAGTTTGAACACTGAAGCTTTCTTT	CASSSSTSLNTEAFF
TRBJ2-4	.	TRBD2	TRBV3-1/TRBV3-2	TGTGCCAGCAGCCAAACTTCTAGTTCTAGCGGGGTTGGCATTCAGTACTTC	CASSQTSSSSGVGIQYF
TRBJ1-6	.	TRBD1	TRBV14	TGTGCCAGCAGCCCCGGGACAGTTTCACCCCTCCACTTT	CASSPGTVSPLHF
TRBJ1-2	.	.	TRBV7-2	TGTGCCAGCCTCACGAGGGACGGCTACACCTTC	CASLTRDGYTF
TRBJ2-7	once	.	TRBV3-1/TRBV3-2	TGTGCCAGCAGCGGGAGGGGGACATACGAGCAGTACTTC	CASSGRGTYEQYF
TRBJ2-1	.	.	TRBV24-1	TGTGCCACCAGTGATTTGCGCCAACCACCCTACAATGAGCAGTTCTTC	CATSDLRQPPYNEQFF